Below are 3 T cell receptor beta chains sequenced from a single sample in a study of technical replicates of blood from a few donors. The data were produced by immunoSEQ multiplex PCR, yet TCRdb's version contains in-frame clones alone and is incomplete. The sample lists 90,000 to 100,000 clones, about 95% seen once, with less than 0.4% in the top ten. What was sequenced was T cells isolated from PBMCs. The source is a human donor in good health.

The chain uses TRBV28 and TRBJ1-2; 10 positions match TRBD1. The V gene's germline CDR1 is MDHEN and CDR2 SYDVKM. This CDR3 is 13 amino acids long. V gave up 9 bases and J gave up 7 bases; unmatched junction bases: 8. In DNA, the CDR3 is TGTGCCAGTTTGGGACAGGGGTTTTCTGGCTACACCTTC. This translates into CASLGQGFSGYTF.

The rearrangement links TRBV6-5 to TRBJ2-3, with 10 positions matching TRBD2. The CDR3 has 14 residues. The V and J ends lost 6 bases and 5 bases, in that order; junction bases with no gene match: 5. Germline CDR1 MNHEY, CDR2 SVGAGI. The CDR3 coding sequence is TGTGCCAGCAGAGCGGGAGGGCCGAAAGATACGCAGTATTTT. Translating gives CASRAGGPKDTQYF.

The chain links TRBV15 to TRBJ2-3; D perhaps matches TRBD1 (6 bases). The CDR3 totals 13 residues. Trimming stripped 8 bases from V and 4 bases from J, with 13 bases between. Germline V gene sequence: CDR1 LNHNV, CDR2 YYDKDF (reference sequence). The CDR3: CATQRQVSDTQYF. As DNA, the CDR3 is TGTGCCACCCAGAGACAGGTGTCAGATACGCAGTATTTT.